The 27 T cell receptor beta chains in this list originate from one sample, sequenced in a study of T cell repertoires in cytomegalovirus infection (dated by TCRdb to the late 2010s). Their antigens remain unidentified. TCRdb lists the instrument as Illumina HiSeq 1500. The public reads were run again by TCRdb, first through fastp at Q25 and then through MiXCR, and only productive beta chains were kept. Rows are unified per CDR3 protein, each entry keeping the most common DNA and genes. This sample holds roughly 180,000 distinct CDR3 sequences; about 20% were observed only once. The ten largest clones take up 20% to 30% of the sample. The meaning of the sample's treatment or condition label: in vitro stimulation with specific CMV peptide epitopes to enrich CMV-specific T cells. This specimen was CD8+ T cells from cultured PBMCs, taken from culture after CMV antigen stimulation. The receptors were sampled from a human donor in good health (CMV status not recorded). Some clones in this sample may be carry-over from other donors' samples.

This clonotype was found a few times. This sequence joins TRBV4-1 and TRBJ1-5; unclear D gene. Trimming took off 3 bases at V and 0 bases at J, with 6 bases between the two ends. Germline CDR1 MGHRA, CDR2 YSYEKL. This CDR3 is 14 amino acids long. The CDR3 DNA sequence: TGCGCCAGCAGCCAGGAAAATAGCAATCAGCCCCAGCATTTT. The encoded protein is CASSQENSNQPQHF.

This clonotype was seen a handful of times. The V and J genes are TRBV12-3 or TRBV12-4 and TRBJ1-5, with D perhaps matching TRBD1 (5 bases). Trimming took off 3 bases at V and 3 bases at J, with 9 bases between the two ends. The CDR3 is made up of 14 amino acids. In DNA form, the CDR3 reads TGTGCCAGCAGTTTGGGCAGGGCCAATCAGCCCCAGCATTTT. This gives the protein CASSLGRANQPQHF.

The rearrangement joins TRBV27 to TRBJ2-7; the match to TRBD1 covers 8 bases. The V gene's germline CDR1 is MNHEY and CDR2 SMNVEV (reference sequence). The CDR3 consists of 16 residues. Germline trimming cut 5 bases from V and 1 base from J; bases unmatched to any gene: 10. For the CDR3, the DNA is TGTGCCAGCAGTCTACAGGGCAGGGGGCGTTCCTACGAGCAGTACTTC. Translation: CASSLQGRGRSYEQYF.

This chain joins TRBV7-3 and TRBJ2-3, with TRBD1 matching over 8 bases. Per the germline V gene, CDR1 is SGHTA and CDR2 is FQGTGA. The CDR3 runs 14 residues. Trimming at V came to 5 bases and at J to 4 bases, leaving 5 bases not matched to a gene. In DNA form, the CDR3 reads TGTGCCAGCAGCGATGCGACAGGGGCAGATACGCAGTATTTT. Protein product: CASSDATGADTQYF.

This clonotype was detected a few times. CDR3 protein: CSARDLDGTSSYEQYF. The CDR3 DNA reads TGCAGTGCTAGAGATCTGGACGGCACCTCCTCCTACGAGCAGTACTTC. The chain combines TRBV20-1 with TRBJ2-7; D is uncertain. Germline lookup yields CDR1 DFQATT and CDR2 SNEGSKA (reference sequence). Trimming removed 0 bases from V and 0 bases from J, with 15 bases in between. The CDR3 has 16 amino acids.

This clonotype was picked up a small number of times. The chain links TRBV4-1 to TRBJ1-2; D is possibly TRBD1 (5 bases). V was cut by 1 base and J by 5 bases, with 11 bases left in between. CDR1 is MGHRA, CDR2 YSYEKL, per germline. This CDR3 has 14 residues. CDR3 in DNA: TGCGCCAGCAGCCAAGCGGGACTCCCTTATGGCTACACCTTC. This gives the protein CASSQAGLPYGYTF.

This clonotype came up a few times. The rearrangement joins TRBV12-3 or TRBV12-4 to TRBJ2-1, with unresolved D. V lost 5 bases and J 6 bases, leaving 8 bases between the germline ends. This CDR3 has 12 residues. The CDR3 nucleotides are TGTGCCAGCAGTCCCAGTACCAATGAGCAGTTCTTC. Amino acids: CASSPSTNEQFF.

The CDR3 loop is CATSGGQGIRNEQFF. The CDR3 DNA sequence: TGTGCCACCAGCGGCGGACAGGGGATTCGCAATGAGCAGTTCTTC. The V gene is TRBV15, the J gene TRBJ2-1; 9 nucleotides match TRBD1. CDR3 length: 15 residues. Germline V lookup: CDR1 LNHNV, CDR2 YYDKDF (reference sequence). J gave up 6 bases and V 5 bases, and 8 bases lay outside the gene matches.

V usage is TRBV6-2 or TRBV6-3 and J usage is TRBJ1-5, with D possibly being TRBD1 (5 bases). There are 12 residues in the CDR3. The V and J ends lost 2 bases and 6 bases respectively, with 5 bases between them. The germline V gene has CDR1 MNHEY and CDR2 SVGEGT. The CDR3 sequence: CASSYGAQPQHF. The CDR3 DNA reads TGTGCCAGCAGTTACGGGGCTCAGCCCCAGCATTTT.

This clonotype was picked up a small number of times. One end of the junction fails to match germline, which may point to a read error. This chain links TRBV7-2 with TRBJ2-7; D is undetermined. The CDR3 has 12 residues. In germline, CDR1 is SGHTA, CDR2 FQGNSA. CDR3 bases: TGTGCCGGCAGCTTAGTCGGGTACGAGCAGTACTTC. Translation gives CAGSLVGYEQYF.

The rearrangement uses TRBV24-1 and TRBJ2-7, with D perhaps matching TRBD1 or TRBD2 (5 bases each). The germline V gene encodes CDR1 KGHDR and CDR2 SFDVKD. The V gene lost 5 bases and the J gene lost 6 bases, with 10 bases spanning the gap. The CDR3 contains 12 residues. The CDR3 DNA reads TGTGCCACCAGTGGCGCAGGGAGCGAGCAGTACTTC. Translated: CATSGAGSEQYF.

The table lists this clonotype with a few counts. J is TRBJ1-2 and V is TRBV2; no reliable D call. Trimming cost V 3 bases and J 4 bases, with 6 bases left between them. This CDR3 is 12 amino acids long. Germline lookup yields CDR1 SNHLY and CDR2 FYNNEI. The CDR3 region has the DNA TGTGCCAGCAGTGATACTGTCTATGGCTACACCTTC. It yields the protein CASSDTVYGYTF.

This CDR3 reads CASSLGKPSSYNSPLHF. The CDR3 DNA reads TGTGCCAGCAGCTTAGGGAAGCCGAGCTCCTATAATTCACCCCTCCACTTT. V gene TRBV7-9 combines with J gene TRBJ1-6, with D uncertain. V shed 1 base and J shed 0 bases, with 10 bases lying between them. The CDR3 totals 17 residues. The germline CDR1 and CDR2 sequences are SEHNR and FQNEAQ (reference sequence).

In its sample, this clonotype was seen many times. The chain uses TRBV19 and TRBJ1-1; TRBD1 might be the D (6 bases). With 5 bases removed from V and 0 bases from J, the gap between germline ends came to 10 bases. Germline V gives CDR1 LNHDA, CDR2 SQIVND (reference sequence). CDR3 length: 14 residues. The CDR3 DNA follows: TGTGCCAGTAGTCTCCGACAGGTGAACACTGAAGCTTTCTTT. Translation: CASSLRQVNTEAFF.

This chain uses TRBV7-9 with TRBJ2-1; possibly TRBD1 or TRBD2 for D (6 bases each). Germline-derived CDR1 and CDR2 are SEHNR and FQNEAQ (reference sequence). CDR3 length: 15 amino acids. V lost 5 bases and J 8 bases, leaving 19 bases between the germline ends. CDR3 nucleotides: TGTGCCAGCAGCCCCCGGCCGGGGGCCTTGGATGAGCAGTTCTTC. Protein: CASSPRPGALDEQFF. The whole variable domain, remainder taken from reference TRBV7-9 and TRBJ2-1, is DTGVSQNPRHKITKRGQNVTFRCDPISEHNRLYWYRQTLGQGPEFLTYFQNEAQLEKSRLLSDRFSAERPKGSFSTLEIQRTEQGDSAMYLCASSPRPGALDEQFFGPGTRLTVL.

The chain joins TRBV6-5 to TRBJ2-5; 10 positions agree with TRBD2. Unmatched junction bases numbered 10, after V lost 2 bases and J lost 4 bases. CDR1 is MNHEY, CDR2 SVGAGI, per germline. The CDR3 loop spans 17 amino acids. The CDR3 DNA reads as TGTGCCAGCAGTTACGGCACAATAGCGGGGGGTGGAGAGACCCAGTACTTC. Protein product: CASSYGTIAGGGETQYF.

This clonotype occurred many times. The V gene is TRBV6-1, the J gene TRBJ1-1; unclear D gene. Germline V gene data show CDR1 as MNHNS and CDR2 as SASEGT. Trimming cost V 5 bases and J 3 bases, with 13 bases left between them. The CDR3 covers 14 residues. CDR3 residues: CASSPQEADTEAFF. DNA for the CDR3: TGTGCCAGCAGTCCCCAGGAGGCGGACACTGAAGCTTTCTTT.

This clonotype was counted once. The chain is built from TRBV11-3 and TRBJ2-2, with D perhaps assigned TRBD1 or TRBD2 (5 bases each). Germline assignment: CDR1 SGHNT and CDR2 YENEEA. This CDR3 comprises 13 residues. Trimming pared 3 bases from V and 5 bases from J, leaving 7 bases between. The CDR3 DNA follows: TGTGCCAGCAGCTTTGAGGGGACCGGGGAGCTGTTTTTT. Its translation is CASSFEGTGELFF.

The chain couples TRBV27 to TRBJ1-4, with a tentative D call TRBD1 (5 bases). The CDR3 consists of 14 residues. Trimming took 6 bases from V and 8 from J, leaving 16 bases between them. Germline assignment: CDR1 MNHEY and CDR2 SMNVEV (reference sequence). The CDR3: CASRPGARGEKLFF. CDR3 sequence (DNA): TGTGCCAGCAGACCCGGCGCCCGGGGGGAAAAACTGTTTTTT.

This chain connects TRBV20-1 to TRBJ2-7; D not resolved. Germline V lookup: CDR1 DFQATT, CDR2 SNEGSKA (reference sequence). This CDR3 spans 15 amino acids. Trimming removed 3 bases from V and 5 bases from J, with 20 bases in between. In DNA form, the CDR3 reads TGCAGTGCTAGGATCCAGAGGACCTTTCCCCACGAGCAGTACTTC. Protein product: CSARIQRTFPHEQYF.

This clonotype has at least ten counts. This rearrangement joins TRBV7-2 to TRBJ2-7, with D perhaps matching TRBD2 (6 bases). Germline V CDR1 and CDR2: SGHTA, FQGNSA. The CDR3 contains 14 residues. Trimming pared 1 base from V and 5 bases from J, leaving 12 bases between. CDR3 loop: CASSLVHREDEQYF. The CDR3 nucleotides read TGTGCCAGCAGCTTAGTACATAGGGAGGACGAGCAGTACTTC.

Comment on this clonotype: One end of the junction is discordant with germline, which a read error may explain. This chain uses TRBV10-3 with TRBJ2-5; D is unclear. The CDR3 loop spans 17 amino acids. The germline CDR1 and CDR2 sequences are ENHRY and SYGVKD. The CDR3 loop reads CDISESLTDSIQETQYF. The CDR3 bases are TGTGACATCAGTGAGTCGCTAACCGACTCAATTCAAGAGACCCAGTACTTC.

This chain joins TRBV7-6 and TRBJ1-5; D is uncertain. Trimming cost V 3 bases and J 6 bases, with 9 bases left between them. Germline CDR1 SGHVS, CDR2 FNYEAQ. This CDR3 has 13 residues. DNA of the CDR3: TGTGCCAGCAGCTTGGAGATAACTCAGCCCCAGCATTTT. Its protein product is CASSLEITQPQHF.

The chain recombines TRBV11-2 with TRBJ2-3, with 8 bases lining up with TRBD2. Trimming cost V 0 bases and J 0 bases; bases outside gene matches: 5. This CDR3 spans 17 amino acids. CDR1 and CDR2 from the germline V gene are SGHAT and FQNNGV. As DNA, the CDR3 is TGTGCCAGCAGCTTAGATCTAGCGGGCGCTAGCACAGATACGCAGTATTTT. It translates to CASSLDLAGASTDTQYF.

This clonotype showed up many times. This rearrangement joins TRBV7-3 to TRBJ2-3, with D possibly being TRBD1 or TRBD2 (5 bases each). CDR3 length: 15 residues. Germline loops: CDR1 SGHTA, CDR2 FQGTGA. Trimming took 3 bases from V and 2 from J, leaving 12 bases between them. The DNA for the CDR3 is TGTGCCAGCAGCTTCGGGCAGGGAGTCACAGATACGCAGTATTTT. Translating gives CASSFGQGVTDTQYF.

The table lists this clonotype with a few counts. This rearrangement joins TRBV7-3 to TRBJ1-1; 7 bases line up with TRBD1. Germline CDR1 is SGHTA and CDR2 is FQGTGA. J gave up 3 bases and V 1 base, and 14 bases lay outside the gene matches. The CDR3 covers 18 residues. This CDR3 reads CASSLNPFLQGSDTEAFF. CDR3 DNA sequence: TGTGCCAGCAGCTTAAACCCCTTCCTACAGGGGTCGGACACTGAAGCTTTCTTT.

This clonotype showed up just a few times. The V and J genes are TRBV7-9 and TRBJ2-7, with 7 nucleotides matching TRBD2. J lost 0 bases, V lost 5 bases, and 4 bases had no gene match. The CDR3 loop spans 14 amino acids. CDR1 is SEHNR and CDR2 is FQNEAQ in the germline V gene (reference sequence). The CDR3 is CASSGAGLSYEQYF. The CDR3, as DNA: TGTGCCAGCAGCGGAGCGGGACTCTCCTACGAGCAGTACTTC.